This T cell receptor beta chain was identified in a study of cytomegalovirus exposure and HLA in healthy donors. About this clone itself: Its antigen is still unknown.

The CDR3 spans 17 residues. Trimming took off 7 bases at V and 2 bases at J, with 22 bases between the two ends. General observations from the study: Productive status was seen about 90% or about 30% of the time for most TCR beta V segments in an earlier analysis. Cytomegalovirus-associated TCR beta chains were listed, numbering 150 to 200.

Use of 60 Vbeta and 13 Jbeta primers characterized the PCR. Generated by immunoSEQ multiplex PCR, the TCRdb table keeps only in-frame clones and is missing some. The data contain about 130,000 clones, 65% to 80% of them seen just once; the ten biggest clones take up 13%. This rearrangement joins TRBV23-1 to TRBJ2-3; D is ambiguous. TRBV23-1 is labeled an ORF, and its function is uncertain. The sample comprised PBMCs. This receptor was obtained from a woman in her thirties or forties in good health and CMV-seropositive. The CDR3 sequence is CASMPFSNVTLTDTQYF. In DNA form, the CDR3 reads TGCGCCAGCATGCCCTTTTCCAACGTGACTCTCACAGATACGCAGTATTTT.